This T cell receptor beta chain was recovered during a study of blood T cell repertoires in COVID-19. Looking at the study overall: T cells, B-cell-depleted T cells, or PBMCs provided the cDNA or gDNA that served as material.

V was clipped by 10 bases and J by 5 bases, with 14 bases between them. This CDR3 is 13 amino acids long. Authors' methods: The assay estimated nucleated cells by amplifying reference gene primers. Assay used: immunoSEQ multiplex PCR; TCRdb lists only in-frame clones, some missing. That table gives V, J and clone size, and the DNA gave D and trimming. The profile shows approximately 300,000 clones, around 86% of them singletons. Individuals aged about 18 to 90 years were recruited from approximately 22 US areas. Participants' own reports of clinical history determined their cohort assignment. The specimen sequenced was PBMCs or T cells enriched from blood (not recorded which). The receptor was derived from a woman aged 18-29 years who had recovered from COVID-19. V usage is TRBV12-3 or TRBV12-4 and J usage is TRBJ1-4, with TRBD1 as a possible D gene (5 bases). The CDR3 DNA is TGTGCCACCCGCGGGACGCCGAATGAAAAACTGTTTTTT. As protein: CATRGTPNEKLFF.